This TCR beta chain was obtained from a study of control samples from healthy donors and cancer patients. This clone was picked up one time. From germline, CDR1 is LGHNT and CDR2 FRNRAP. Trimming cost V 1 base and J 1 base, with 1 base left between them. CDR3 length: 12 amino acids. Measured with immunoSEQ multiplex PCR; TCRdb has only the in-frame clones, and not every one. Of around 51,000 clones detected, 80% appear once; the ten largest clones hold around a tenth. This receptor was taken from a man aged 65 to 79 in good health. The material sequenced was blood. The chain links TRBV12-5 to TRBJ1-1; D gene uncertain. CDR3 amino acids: CASGLENTEAFF. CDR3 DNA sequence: TGTGCTAGTGGTTTGGAGAACACTGAAGCTTTCTTT.